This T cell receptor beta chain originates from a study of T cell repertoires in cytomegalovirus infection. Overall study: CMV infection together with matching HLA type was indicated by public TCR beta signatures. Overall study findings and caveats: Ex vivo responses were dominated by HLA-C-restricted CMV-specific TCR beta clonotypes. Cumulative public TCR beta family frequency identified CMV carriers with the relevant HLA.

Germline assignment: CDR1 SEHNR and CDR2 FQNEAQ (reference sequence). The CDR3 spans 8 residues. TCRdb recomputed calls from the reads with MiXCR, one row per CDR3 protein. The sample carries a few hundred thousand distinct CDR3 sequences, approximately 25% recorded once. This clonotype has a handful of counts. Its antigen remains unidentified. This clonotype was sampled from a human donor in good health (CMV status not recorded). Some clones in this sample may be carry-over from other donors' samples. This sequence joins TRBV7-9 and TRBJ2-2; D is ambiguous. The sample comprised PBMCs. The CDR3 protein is CSLGELFF. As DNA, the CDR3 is TGTAGCCTGGGGGAGCTGTTTTTT.